The source of this T cell receptor (beta chain) is a study of cytomegalovirus exposure and HLA in healthy donors. Study context: Earlier, 150 million to 200 million T cells were analyzed, and 117 million unique TCR beta sequences were found among them.

Study results and limitations: Earlier analysis yielded a pattern in which most TCR beta V segments were productive about 90% or about 30% of the time. As immune exposure information, only CMV serostatus was available.

V lost 3 bases, J lost 3 bases, and 11 bases lay in between. Germline V gene lookup returns CDR1 SEHNR and CDR2 FQNEAQ (reference sequence). There are 15 residues in the CDR3. The PCR employed 60 Vbeta primers together with 13 Jbeta primers. The assay was immunoSEQ multiplex PCR, and TCRdb's table has in-frame clones only and misses some. In the table there are about 120,000 clones, 77% of which are singletons. As concerns this clone: Its antigen is unknown.

The clonotype originates from a man aged 18 to 29 in good health and CMV-seropositive. The material sequenced was PBMCs. V is TRBV7-9 and J is TRBJ2-2, with a weak D call TRBD1 (5 bases). The CDR3 DNA follows: TGTGCCAGCAGCTTGGTGGGGCCGTACACCGGGGAGCTGTTTTTT. This translates into CASSLVGPYTGELFF.